This entry describes one T cell receptor beta chain. The sample belongs to a study of technical replicates of blood from four donors. The table came from immunoSEQ multiplex PCR; TCRdb's copy has only in-frame clones and leaves some out. The profile shows 60,000 to 90,000 clones, less than 97% of them singletons. Germline V gene data show CDR1 as SQVTM and CDR2 as ANQGSEA. Trimming stripped 1 base from V and 1 base from J, with 4 bases between. This CDR3 is 12 amino acids long. Sequences were obtained from T cells isolated from PBMCs. The chain uses TRBV29-1 and TRBJ1-1; D call uncertain. The receptor's source is a human donor in good health. The CDR3 DNA follows: TGCAGCGTTGAAGGAGAGAACACTGAAGCTTTCTTT. Translated: CSVEGENTEAFF.